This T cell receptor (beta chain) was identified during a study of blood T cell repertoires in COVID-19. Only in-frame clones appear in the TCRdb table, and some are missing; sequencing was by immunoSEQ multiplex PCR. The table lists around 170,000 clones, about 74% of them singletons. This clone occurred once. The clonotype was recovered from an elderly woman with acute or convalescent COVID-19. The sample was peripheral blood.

The CDR3 loop is CARHYNEQFF. The CDR3 bases are TGTGCCAGACACTACAATGAGCAGTTCTTC. The chain carries TRBV21-1 and TRBJ2-1; the table's TRBD1 call for D was not verified on the DNA. TRBV21-1 is recorded as a pseudogene. The CDR3 runs 10 residues.